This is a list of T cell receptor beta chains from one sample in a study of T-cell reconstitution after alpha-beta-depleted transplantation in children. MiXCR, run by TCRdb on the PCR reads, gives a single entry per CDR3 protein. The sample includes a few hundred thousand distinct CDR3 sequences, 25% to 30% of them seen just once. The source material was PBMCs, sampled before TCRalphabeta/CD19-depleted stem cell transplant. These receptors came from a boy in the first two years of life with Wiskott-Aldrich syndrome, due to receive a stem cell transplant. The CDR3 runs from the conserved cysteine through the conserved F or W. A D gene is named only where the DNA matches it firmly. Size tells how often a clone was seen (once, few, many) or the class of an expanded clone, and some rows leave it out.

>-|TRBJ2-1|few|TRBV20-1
CSARESDSIYNEQFF
TGCAGTGCTAGAGAGTCGGACTCGATATACAATGAGCAGTTCTTC
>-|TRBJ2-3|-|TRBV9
CASSVDGSVSTDTQYF
TGTGCCAGCAGCGTAGATGGCAGCGTTAGCACAGATACGCAGTATTTT
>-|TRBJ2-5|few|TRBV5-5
CASSLAGLETQYF
TGTGCCAGCAGCTTGGCCGGTTTGGAGACCCAGTACTTC
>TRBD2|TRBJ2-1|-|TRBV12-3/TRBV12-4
CASSHSMLAGQQFF
TGTGCCAGCAGTCACTCTATGCTAGCGGGACAGCAGTTCTTC
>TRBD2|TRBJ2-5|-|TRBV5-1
CASSLDGAGGWETQYF
TGCGCCAGCAGCTTGGATGGAGCGGGAGGCTGGGAGACCCAGTACTTC
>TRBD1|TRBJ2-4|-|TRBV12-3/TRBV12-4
CASSLVAGGLAKNIQYF
TGTGCCAGCAGTTTAGTGGCAGGGGGCCTAGCCAAAAACATTCAGTACTTC
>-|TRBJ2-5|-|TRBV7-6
CASSLGSTFQETQYF
TGTGCCAGCAGCTTAGGCAGCACGTTCCAAGAGACCCAGTACTTC
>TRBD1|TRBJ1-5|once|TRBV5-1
CASSLEGQGANQPQHF
TGCGCCAGCAGCTTGGAAGGACAGGGGGCAAATCAGCCCCAGCATTTT
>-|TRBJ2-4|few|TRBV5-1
CASSTGTAYKNIQYF
TGCGCCAGCAGCACCGGGACGGCATACAAAAACATTCAGTACTTC
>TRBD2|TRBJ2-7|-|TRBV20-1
CSASQPSGSSYEQYF
TGCAGTGCTAGCCAGCCTAGCGGGAGTTCTTACGAGCAGTACTTC
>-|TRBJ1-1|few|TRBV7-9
CASSLDGGNTEAFF
TGTGCCAGCAGCTTAGATGGGGGCAACACTGAAGCTTTCTTT
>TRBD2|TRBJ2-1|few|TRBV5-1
CASSTRLAGGPYDEQFF
TGCGCCAGCAGCACCCGACTAGCGGGAGGGCCTTACGATGAGCAGTTCTTC
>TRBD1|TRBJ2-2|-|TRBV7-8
CASSFRQGSGELFF
TGTGCCAGCAGCTTCAGACAGGGATCCGGGGAGCTGTTTTTT
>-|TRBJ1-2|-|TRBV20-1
CSATGDGGYTF
TGCAGTGCTACCGGGGATGGCGGCTACACCTTC
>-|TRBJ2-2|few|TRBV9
CASSYRTTGATGELFF
TGTGCCAGCAGCTACCGGACCACGGGAGCCACCGGGGAGCTGTTTTTT
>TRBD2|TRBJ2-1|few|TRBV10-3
CAITTSGPSSYNEQFF
TGTGCCATCACGACTAGCGGGCCTAGCTCCTACAATGAGCAGTTCTTC
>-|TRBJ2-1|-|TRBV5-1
CASSLGVRVTNEQFF
TGCGCCAGCAGCCTGGGGGTAAGAGTAACCAATGAGCAGTTCTTC
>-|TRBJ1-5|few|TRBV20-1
CSARDFGKGDQPQHF
TGCAGTGCTAGAGATTTCGGGAAGGGAGATCAGCCCCAGCATTTT
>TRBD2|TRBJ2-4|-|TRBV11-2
CASSFLAGGKNIQYF
TGTGCCAGCAGCTTTCTAGCGGGGGGCAAAAACATTCAGTACTTC
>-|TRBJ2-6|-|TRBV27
CASSLSLAGANVLTF
TGTGCCAGCAGTTTATCACTTGCTGGGGCCAACGTCCTGACTTTC
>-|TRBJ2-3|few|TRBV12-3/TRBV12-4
CASSFLRGGDTQYF
TGTGCCAGCAGTTTTCTCAGGGGAGGAGATACGCAGTATTTT
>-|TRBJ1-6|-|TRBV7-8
CASSPLKANSPLHF
TGTGCCAGCAGCCCCCTGAAAGCTAATTCACCCCTCCACTTT
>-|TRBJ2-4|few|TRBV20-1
CSASMPGESAQYF
TGCAGTGCTAGCATGCCGGGCGAGTCTGCTCAGTACTTC
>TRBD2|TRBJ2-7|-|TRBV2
CASTKAALAGPFELFYEQYF
TGTGCCAGCACTAAAGCTGCACTAGCGGGACCCTTTGAGCTCTTCTACGAGCAGTACTTC
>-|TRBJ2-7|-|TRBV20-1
CSADGGRGHEQYF
TGCAGTGCTGACGGAGGGCGCGGCCACGAGCAGTACTTC
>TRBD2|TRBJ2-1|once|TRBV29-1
CSVMVSGWGNEQFF
TGCAGCGTTATGGTTAGCGGGTGGGGCAATGAGCAGTTCTTC
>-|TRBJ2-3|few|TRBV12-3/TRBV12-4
CASSDSSANTQYF
TGTGCCAGCAGCGACAGTTCCGCCAATACGCAGTATTTT
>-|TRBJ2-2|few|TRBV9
CASSGRGVDGELFF
TGTGCCAGCAGCGGCAGGGGAGTTGACGGGGAGCTGTTTTTT
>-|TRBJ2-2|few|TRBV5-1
CASSLVAPGELFF
TGCGCCAGCAGCTTGGTTGCCCCCGGGGAGCTGTTTTTT
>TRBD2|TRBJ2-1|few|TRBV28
CASRPTSYEQFF
TGTGCCAGCAGGCCGACTAGCTATGAGCAGTTCTTC